The 3 T cell receptor beta chains presented below share a single source sample, sequenced in a study of OX40 agonist ivuxolimab in advanced cancers. Generated by immunoSEQ multiplex PCR, the TCRdb table keeps only in-frame clones and is missing some. The sample has more than 85,000 clones, 87% seen once; the top ten hold 0.5% to 0.55%. This material consisted of CD4+ or CD8+ T cells sorted from blood, taken in a trial of the OX40 agonist ivuxolimab. The receptors stem from an adult with an advanced solid tumor such as melanoma, head and neck, liver or kidney cancer.

This rearrangement joins TRBV11-2 to TRBJ1-1; D remains unclear. V shed 5 bases and J shed 4 bases, with 8 bases lying between them. CDR3 size: 12 residues. Germline V gene data show CDR1 as SGHAT and CDR2 as FQNNGV. The CDR3, as DNA: TGTGCCAGCAGCCCTACGACCACTGAAGCTTTCTTT. The encoded protein is CASSPTTTEAFF.

The chain combines TRBV5-1 with TRBJ1-2; possible D gene TRBD1, 6 bases. The V end lost 7 bases, the J end lost 8 bases, and 15 bases lay between the germline ends. The length of the CDR3 is 12 residues. Germline loops: CDR1 SGHRS, CDR2 YFSETQ. The CDR3 protein is CASRGPLGGYTF. CDR3 in DNA: TGCGCCAGCCGGGGGCCCTTGGGAGGCTACACCTTC.

The gene calls are TRBV5-4 and TRBJ2-1, with a weak D call TRBD2 (6 bases). V lost 6 bases and J 2 bases, leaving 15 bases between the germline ends. CDR3 length: 15 residues. CDR1 and CDR2 from the germline V gene are SGHNT and YYREEE (reference sequence). The CDR3 bases are TGTGCCAGCACTCTAGTGGGGGGTACCTACAATGAGCAGTTCTTC. Its translation is CASTLVGGTYNEQFF.